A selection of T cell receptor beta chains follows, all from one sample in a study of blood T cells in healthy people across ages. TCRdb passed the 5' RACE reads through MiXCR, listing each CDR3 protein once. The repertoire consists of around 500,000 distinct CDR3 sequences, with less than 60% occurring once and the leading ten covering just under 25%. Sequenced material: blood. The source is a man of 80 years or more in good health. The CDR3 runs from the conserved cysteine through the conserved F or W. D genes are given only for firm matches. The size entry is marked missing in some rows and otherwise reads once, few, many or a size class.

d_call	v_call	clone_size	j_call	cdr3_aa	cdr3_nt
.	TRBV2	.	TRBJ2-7	CASSEYTGRNEQYF	TGTGCCAGCAGTGAATACACGGGGCGAAACGAGCAGTACTTC
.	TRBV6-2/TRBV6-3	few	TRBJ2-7	CASRGTGTPYEQYF	TGTGCCAGCAGAGGCACCGGGACACCCTACGAGCAGTACTTC
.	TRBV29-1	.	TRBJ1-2	CSVGARARPDYGYTF	TGCAGCGTTGGAGCCAGGGCGCGCCCGGACTATGGCTACACCTTC
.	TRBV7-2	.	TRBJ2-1	CASSLVGGMQSYEQFF	TGTGCCAGCAGCTTAGTTGGGGGGATGCAGTCGTATGAGCAGTTCTTC
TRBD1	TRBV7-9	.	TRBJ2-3	CASSKTPGGPSTDTQYF	TGTGCCAGCAGCAAGACTCCAGGGGGCCCAAGCACAGATACGCAGTATTTT
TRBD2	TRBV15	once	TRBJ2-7	CATSTRLAAGEQYF	TGTGCCACCAGCACACGACTAGCGGCCGGCGAGCAGTACTTC
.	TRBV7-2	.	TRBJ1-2	CASSLGRGVRGYTF	TGTGCCAGCAGCCTAGGGCGGGGGGTAAGGGGCTACACCTTC
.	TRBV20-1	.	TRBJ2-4	CSARDPGTLGIQYF	TGCAGTGCTAGAGATCCGGGGACTCTCGGTATTCAGTACTTC
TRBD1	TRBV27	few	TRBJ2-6	CASSPGTAGANVLTF	TGTGCCAGCAGTCCCGGGACAGCTGGGGCCAACGTCCTGACTTTC
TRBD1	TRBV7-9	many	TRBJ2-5	CASSPRDRGLETQYF	TGTGCCAGCAGCCCACGGGACAGGGGATTAGAGACCCAGTACTTC
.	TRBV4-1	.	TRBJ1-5	CASSQGSGVGGQPQHF	TGCGCCAGCAGCCAAGGTTCAGGAGTGGGAGGTCAGCCCCAGCATTTT
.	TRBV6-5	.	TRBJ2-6	CASSSDGGRGSGANVLTF	TGTGCCAGCAGTTCTGACGGGGGGCGCGGTTCTGGGGCCAACGTCCTGACTTTC
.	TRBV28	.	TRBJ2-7	CASSLPWEKPEQYF	TGTGCCAGCAGTTTACCGTGGGAGAAGCCCGAGCAGTACTTC
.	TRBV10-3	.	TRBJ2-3	CAISESEGRNTDTQYF	TGTGCCATCAGTGAGTCCGAAGGGCGGAACACAGATACGCAGTATTTT
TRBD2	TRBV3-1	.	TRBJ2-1	CASSQNSGSQETQFF	TGTGCCAGCAGCCAGAATAGCGGGAGCCAAGAGACCCAGTTCTTC
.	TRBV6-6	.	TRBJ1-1	CASLRTPYTEAFF	TGTGCCAGCTTGAGAACCCCCTACACTGAAGCTTTCTTT
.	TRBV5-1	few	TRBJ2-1	CASSLVQGEYNEQFF	TGCGCCAGCAGCTTGGTTCAGGGAGAATACAATGAGCAGTTCTTC
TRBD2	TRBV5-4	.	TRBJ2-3	CASSPTSGVWDTQYF	TGTGCCAGCAGCCCCACTAGCGGAGTGTGGGATACGCAGTATTTT
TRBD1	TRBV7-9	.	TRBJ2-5	CASSLFTGADSQETQYF	TGTGCCAGCAGCTTATTCACAGGGGCCGACTCCCAAGAGACCCAGTACTTC
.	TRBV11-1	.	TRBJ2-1	CASSRAPSSYNEQFF	TGTGCCAGCAGCCGGGCCCCGAGCTCCTACAATGAGCAGTTCTTC
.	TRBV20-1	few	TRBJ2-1	CSADRGQQFF	TGCAGTGCAGACCGGGGCCAGCAGTTCTTC
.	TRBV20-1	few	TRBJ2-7	CSAIVQRSSYEQYF	TGCAGTGCTATAGTTCAGAGGTCCTCCTACGAGCAGTACTTC
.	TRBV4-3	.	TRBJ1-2	CASSQSTGAGRIGYTF	TGCGCCAGCAGCCAATCTACCGGGGCTGGGCGCATCGGCTACACCTTC
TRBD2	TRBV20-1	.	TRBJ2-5	CSAVVSGDETQYF	TGCAGTGCCGTGGTTAGCGGGGATGAGACCCAGTACTTC